One and the same sample provided the 28 T cell receptor beta chains below, sequenced in a study of blood T cell repertoires in COVID-19. Profiled with immunoSEQ multiplex PCR; TCRdb holds only in-frame clones, not every one. Altogether about 180,000 clones are present, 85% to 90% being singletons, with the ten largest covering about 20%. The sample was peripheral blood. These receptors were obtained from a man aged 65 to 85 with active or convalescent COVID-19.

The chain employs TRBV4-1 and TRBJ1-4, with D possibly being TRBD1 (5 bases). Trimming removed 5 bases at V and 8 bases at J, with 24 bases between. The CDR3 has 17 amino acids. The germline CDR1 and CDR2 sequences are MGHRA and YSYEKL. The CDR3 is CASSVPQEGRRREKLFF. The CDR3 DNA is TGCGCCAGCAGCGTTCCACAGGAGGGCCGGCGGAGAGAAAAACTGTTTTTT.

The V call is TRBV3-1 (or the pseudogene TRBV3-2), the J call TRBJ2-2, with D possibly TRBD1 on 6 matching bases. CDR1 and CDR2 (germline): LGHDT, YNNKEL (reference sequence). The CDR3 covers 15 residues. The V and J ends lost 1 base and 6 bases respectively, with 12 bases between them. Here the CDR3 reads CASSQGGKGAGELFF. For the CDR3, the DNA is TGTGCCAGCAGCCAAGGGGGCAAGGGGGCCGGGGAGCTGTTTTTT.

The chain combines TRBV4-3 with TRBJ1-1; TRBD1 aligns across 9 bases. The CDR3 contains 20 residues. CDR1 is LGHNA and CDR2 is YSLEER in the germline V gene. The J segment lost 1 base and the V segment lost 4 bases, leaving 19 bases of the junction unmatched. CDR3 loop: CASSRLLPGQGLLRNTEAFF. In nucleotides, the CDR3 is TGCGCCAGCAGCCGTCTATTGCCGGGACAGGGCTTGCTGAGGAACACTGAAGCTTTCTTT.

This chain joins TRBV9 and TRBJ2-1, with 10 bases matching TRBD2. This CDR3 spans 18 amino acids. Germline V CDR1 and CDR2: SGDLS, YYNGEE. V trimming: 3 bases; J trimming: 0 bases; junction bases outside the gene matches: 9. Here the CDR3 reads CASSGLSGGLSSYNEQFF. CDR3 nucleotides: TGTGCCAGCAGCGGCCTTAGCGGGGGGCTCAGCTCCTACAATGAGCAGTTCTTC.

This chain links TRBV6-5 with TRBJ1-2; TRBD1 is a possible D gene (6 bases). The CDR3 covers 12 residues. Germline CDR1 reads MNHEY; CDR2 reads SVGAGI. Trimming removed 7 bases from V and 6 bases from J, with 12 bases in between. CDR3 loop: CASMGGGDGYTF. CDR3 sequence (DNA): TGTGCCAGCATGGGAGGGGGAGATGGCTACACCTTC.

The chain carries TRBV2 and TRBJ2-3; D perhaps matches TRBD2 (6 bases). Trimming removed 8 bases from V and 0 bases from J, with 12 bases in between. The CDR3 extends over 14 amino acids. The germline V gene has CDR1 SNHLY and CDR2 FYNNEI. Here the CDR3 reads CASLDGGSTDTQYF. The CDR3 DNA is TGTGCCAGCCTAGACGGGGGTAGCACAGATACGCAGTATTTT.

This clone was counted only a few times. CDR3 in amino acids: CASSSQPTYEQYF. In DNA form, the CDR3 reads TGTGCCAGCAGTTCACAGCCTACCTACGAGCAGTACTTC. This rearrangement joins TRBV6-6 to TRBJ2-7; D call uncertain. V dropped 4 bases and J dropped 2 bases, with 9 bases sitting between them. The CDR3 sequence is 13 residues long. Germline CDR1 MNHNY, CDR2 SVGAGI (reference sequence).

This clone was detected ten times or more. The V and J genes are TRBV6-2 or TRBV6-3 and TRBJ1-4; D might be TRBD1 (5 bases). Trimming took off 6 bases at V and 6 bases at J, with 14 bases between the two ends. This CDR3 spans 14 amino acids. Germline V gives CDR1 MNHEY, CDR2 SVGEGT. The chain's CDR3 is CASSPWGRDEKLFF. CDR3 in DNA: TGTGCCAGCAGCCCTTGGGGCCGGGATGAAAAACTGTTTTTT.

The gene calls are TRBV27 and TRBJ1-2; TRBD1 might be the D (6 bases). The V gene lost 6 bases and the J gene lost 3 bases, with 17 bases spanning the gap. CDR1 and CDR2 (germline): MNHEY, SMNVEV (reference sequence). The length of the CDR3 is 15 residues. CDR3 sequence: CASRLLQGRHYGYTF. The CDR3 DNA reads as TGTGCCAGCAGATTACTACAGGGTAGGCACTATGGCTACACCTTC.

This clone was detected a few times. The CDR3 loop is CASSQELAGQSTDTQYF. The CDR3 region has the DNA TGCGCCAGCAGCCAAGAACTAGCGGGACAAAGCACAGATACGCAGTATTTT. The chain combines TRBV4-1 with TRBJ2-3; 10 bases align to TRBD2. The CDR3 sequence is 17 residues long. The ends lost 0 bases at V and 0 bases at J; junction bases unmatched: 3. Looked up from germline, CDR1 is MGHRA and CDR2 is YSYEKL.

This clone was counted between two and nine times. V usage is TRBV28 and J usage is TRBJ2-5, with 7 bases matching TRBD1. The germline gives CDR1 MDHEN, CDR2 SYDVKM. The CDR3 has 13 amino acids. Trimming took 6 bases from V and 2 from J; bases not matched to a gene: 3. As DNA, the CDR3 is TGTGCCAGCAGGGGACAGCTACAAGAGACCCAGTACTTC. Its translation is CASRGQLQETQYF.

The chain employs TRBV18 and TRBJ1-3; TRBD1 is a possible D gene (5 bases). The CDR3 is 15 amino acids. V was cut by 3 bases and J by 3 bases, with 12 bases left in between. Per the germline V gene, CDR1 is KGHSH and CDR2 is LQKENI. The CDR3 nucleotides are TGTGCCAGCTCACCGGGAGGGGCCGATGGAAACACCATATATTTT. Residues: CASSPGGADGNTIYF.

The gene calls are TRBV5-1 and TRBJ2-1, with 8 bases that match TRBD2. The length of the CDR3 is 15 residues. Germline CDR1 SGHRS, CDR2 YFSETQ. The V gene end was trimmed by 4 bases and the J gene end by 1 base; junction bases not matched to a gene: 4. This CDR3 is CASSPGLESYNEQFF. For the CDR3, the DNA is TGCGCCAGCAGCCCGGGACTAGAGTCCTACAATGAGCAGTTCTTC.

The V gene is TRBV16, the J gene TRBJ2-5, with D perhaps matching TRBD1 (6 bases). The germline gives CDR1 KGHSY, CDR2 FQNENV. V was trimmed by 2 bases and J by 0 bases, leaving 13 bases between them. CDR3 size: 16 residues. This CDR3 reads CASSQRGQPNQETQYF. DNA for the CDR3: TGTGCCAGCAGCCAACGCGGACAGCCCAACCAAGAGACCCAGTACTTC.

This clone was detected only a few times. The J gene is TRBJ1-2, the V gene TRBV7-2; D gene ambiguous. Germline CDR1 is SGHTA and CDR2 is FQGNSA. This CDR3 has 15 amino acids. Trimming took off 6 bases at V and 6 bases at J, with 20 bases between the two ends. CDR3 DNA sequence: TGTGCCAGCAGTTATCGGGATCCTGGGCACAATGGCTACACCTTC. It translates to CASSYRDPGHNGYTF.

This clone was observed a few times. The chain joins TRBV19 to TRBJ2-1; no clear D. The CDR3 covers 15 residues. V was pared by 6 bases and J by 0 bases, with 12 bases between. CDR1 is LNHDA, CDR2 SQIVND, per germline (reference sequence). The CDR3 coding sequence is TGTGCCAGTAGCGATAGCCCGGGCTCCTACAATGAGCAGTTCTTC. This gives the protein CASSDSPGSYNEQFF. Drawing the rest from reference TRBV19 and TRBJ2-1, the complete variable domain is DGGITQSPKYLFRKEGQNVTLSCEQNLNHDAMYWYRQDPGQGLRLIYYSQIVNDFQKGDIAEGYSVSREKKESFPLTVTSAQKNPTAFYLCASSDSPGSYNEQFFGPGTRLTVL.

The chain has TRBV18 and TRBJ1-3; TRBD1 matches at 7 bases. Germline V gene data show CDR1 as KGHSH and CDR2 as LQKENI. Germline trimming cut 4 bases from V and 0 bases from J; bases unmatched to any gene: 12. The CDR3 loop spans 18 amino acids. This CDR3 reads CASSQNPGQTSSGNTIYF. CDR3 in DNA: TGTGCCAGCTCACAGAACCCGGGACAGACGAGCTCTGGAAACACCATATATTTT. The variable domain in full, completed from reference TRBV18 and TRBJ1-3, reads NAGVMQNPRHLVRRRGQEARLRCSPMKGHSHVYWYRQLPEEGLKFMVYLQKENIIDESGMPKERFSAEFPKEGPSILRIQQVVRGDSAAYFCASSQNPGQTSSGNTIYFGEGSWLTVV.

This rearrangement joins TRBV7-2 to TRBJ2-1, with 11 bases identical to TRBD2. The length of the CDR3 is 16 residues. The germline V gene has CDR1 SGHTA and CDR2 FQGNSA. The ends lost 5 bases at V and 4 bases at J; junction bases unmatched: 7. The CDR3 loop reads CASSTRLAGLYNEQFF. The CDR3 DNA is TGTGCCAGCAGCACCCGACTAGCGGGGCTATACAATGAGCAGTTCTTC.

The chain carries TRBV11-2 and TRBJ1-3, with unresolved D. The CDR3 loop spans 16 amino acids. Trimming stripped 5 bases from V and 7 bases from J, with 21 bases between. Germline CDR1 reads SGHAT; CDR2 reads FQNNGV. The CDR3 spells CASSPSRSFTGNTIYF. Here the CDR3 DNA reads TGTGCCAGCAGCCCTTCTCGGTCCTTCACGGGTAACACCATATATTTT.

The chain joins TRBV5-1 to TRBJ1-4; a possible D gene is TRBD1 (5 bases). V gave up 3 bases and J gave up 8 bases, with 8 bases separating them. Germline-derived CDR1 and CDR2 are SGHRS and YFSETQ. This CDR3 contains 12 residues. The DNA of the CDR3 is TGCGCCAGCAGCTCCCCAGGGGAAAAACTGTTTTTT. This encodes CASSSPGEKLFF.

This CDR3 is CASSLSGVPYGYTF. In DNA, the CDR3 is TGTGCCAGCAGCTTGTCAGGGGTCCCCTATGGCTACACCTTC. The chain combines TRBV7-8 with TRBJ1-2; maybe TRBD1 (6 bases). This CDR3 comprises 14 residues. Trimming shortened V by 3 bases and J by 4 bases, and 12 bases separated the two germline ends. From germline, CDR1 is SGHVS and CDR2 FQNEAQ.

The J gene is TRBJ1-4, the V gene TRBV28; the D gene is possibly TRBD1 (5 bases). The CDR3 covers 14 residues. V gave up 7 bases and J gave up 8 bases, with 17 bases separating them. The V gene's germline CDR1 is MDHEN and CDR2 SYDVKM. The CDR3 protein is CASTLDGDSEKLFF. CDR3 DNA: TGTGCCAGCACCCTTGATGGGGACTCGGAAAAACTGTTTTTT.

The genes are TRBV18 and TRBJ1-5; a weak D match, TRBD1 (5 bases). Per the germline V gene, CDR1 is KGHSH and CDR2 is LQKENI. CDR3 length: 14 residues. V lost 5 bases to trimming and J lost 7 bases, with 15 bases between them. For the CDR3, the DNA is TGTGCCAGCTCAGGAGGTGCGGGGGACCAGCCCCAGCATTTT. As protein: CASSGGAGDQPQHF.

This clone has a single count. The chain combines TRBV7-2 with TRBJ1-6; possibly TRBD1 for D (6 bases). Trimming stripped 4 bases from V and 10 bases from J, with 20 bases between. This CDR3 comprises 16 residues. Germline CDR1 reads SGHTA; CDR2 reads FQGNSA. The CDR3 DNA reads TGTGCCAGCAGCTCGCGACCGACAGGTAGAAGATCACCCCTCCACTTT. As protein: CASSSRPTGRRSPLHF.

The chain uses TRBV4-3 and TRBJ1-1, with D perhaps matching TRBD1 (5 bases). With 0 bases removed from V and 12 bases from J, the gap between germline ends came to 17 bases. The CDR3 is 14 residues long. Germline CDR1 reads LGHNA; CDR2 reads YSLEER. The CDR3 loop reads CASSQDFSGRATFF. The CDR3 DNA is TGCGCCAGCAGCCAAGATTTTTCGGGCAGGGCAACTTTCTTT.

The rearrangement links TRBV4-3 to TRBJ1-2; TRBD1 might be the D (6 bases). This CDR3 comprises 14 residues. Deletions cut 0 bases from V and 2 bases from J, with 7 bases between. Germline V gene sequence: CDR1 LGHNA, CDR2 YSLEER. This chain's CDR3 is CASSQEQGNYGYTF. The CDR3 coding sequence is TGCGCCAGCAGCCAAGAGCAGGGGAACTATGGCTACACCTTC.

This chain connects TRBV18 to TRBJ1-1, with 8 bases aligning to TRBD1. Germline V gives CDR1 KGHSH, CDR2 LQKENI. CDR3 size: 15 residues. V lost 1 base to trimming and J lost 5 bases; unmatched junction nucleotides: 6. CDR3 protein: CASSPQTGVGTEAFF. CDR3 coding DNA: TGTGCCAGCTCACCACAGACAGGGGTTGGTACTGAAGCTTTCTTT.

CDR3 region: CATSDRTQGLDTQYF. CDR3 in DNA: TGTGCCACCAGTGATAGGACCCAGGGTCTAGATACGCAGTATTTT. V is TRBV24-1 and J is TRBJ2-3, with D possibly matching TRBD1 (5 bases). Germline CDR1 reads KGHDR; CDR2 reads SFDVKD. V lost 3 bases to trimming and J lost 5 bases, with 14 bases between them. The CDR3 consists of 15 residues.